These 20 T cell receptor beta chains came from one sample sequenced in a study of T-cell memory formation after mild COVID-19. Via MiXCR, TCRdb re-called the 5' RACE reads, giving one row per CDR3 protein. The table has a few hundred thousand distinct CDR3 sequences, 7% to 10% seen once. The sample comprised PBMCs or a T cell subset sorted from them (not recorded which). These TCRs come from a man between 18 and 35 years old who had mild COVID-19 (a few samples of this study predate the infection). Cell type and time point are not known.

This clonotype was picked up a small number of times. The CDR3 is CASSEIRFRQAYQETQYF. CDR3 coding DNA: TGTGCCAGCAGTGAGATTAGGTTTAGGCAGGCGTACCAAGAGACCCAGTACTTC. The rearrangement joins TRBV12-3 or TRBV12-4 to TRBJ2-5; no firm D call. V lost 5 bases to trimming and J lost 0 bases, with 22 bases between them. There are 18 residues in the CDR3.

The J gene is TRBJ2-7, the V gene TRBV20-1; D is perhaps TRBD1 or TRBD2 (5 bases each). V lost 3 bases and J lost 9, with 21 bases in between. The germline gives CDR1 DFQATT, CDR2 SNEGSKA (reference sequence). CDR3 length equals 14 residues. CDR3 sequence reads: CSASGTPVRDGQYV. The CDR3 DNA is TGCAGTGCTAGTGGGACCCCGGTCCGCGACGGGCAGTACGTC.

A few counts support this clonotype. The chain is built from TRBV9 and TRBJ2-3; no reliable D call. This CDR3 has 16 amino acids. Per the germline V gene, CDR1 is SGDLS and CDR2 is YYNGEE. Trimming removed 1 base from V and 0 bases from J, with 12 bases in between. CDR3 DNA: TGTGCCAGCAGCGTACTGAGGAGATCTAGCACAGATACGCAGTATTTT. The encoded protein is CASSVLRRSSTDTQYF.

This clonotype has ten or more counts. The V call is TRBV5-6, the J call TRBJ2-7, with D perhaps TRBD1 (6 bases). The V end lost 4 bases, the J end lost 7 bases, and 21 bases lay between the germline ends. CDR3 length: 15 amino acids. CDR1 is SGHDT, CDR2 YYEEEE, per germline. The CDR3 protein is CASSRLGQSQREQYF. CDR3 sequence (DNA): TGTGCCAGCAGCAGACTCGGACAGTCCCAACGGGAGCAGTACTTC.

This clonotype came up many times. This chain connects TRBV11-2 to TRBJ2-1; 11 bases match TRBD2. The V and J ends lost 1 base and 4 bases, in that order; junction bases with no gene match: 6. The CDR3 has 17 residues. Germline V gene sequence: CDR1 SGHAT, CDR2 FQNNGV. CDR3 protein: CASSLGLAGTRYNEQFF. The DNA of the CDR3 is TGTGCCAGCAGCTTAGGACTAGCGGGGACTAGGTACAATGAGCAGTTCTTC.

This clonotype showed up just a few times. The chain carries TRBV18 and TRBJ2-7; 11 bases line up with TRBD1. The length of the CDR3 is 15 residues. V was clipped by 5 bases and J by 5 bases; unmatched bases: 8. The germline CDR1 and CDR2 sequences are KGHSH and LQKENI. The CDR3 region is CASSKWGQGENEQYF. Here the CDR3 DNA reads TGTGCCAGCTCAAAATGGGGACAGGGGGAGAACGAGCAGTACTTC.

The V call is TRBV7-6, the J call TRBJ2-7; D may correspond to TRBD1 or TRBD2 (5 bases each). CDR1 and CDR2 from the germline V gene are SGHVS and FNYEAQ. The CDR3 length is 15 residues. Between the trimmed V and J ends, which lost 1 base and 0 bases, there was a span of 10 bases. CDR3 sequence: CASSLDPGASYEQYF. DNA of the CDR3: TGTGCCAGCAGCTTAGACCCCGGGGCCTCCTACGAGCAGTACTTC.

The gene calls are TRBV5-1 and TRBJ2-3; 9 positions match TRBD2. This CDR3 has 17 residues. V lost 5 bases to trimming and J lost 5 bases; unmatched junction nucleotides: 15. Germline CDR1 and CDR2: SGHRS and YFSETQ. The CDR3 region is CASRDEKGGGAIDTQYF. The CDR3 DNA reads TGCGCCAGCAGAGACGAGAAGGGCGGGGGGGCCATAGATACGCAGTATTTT.

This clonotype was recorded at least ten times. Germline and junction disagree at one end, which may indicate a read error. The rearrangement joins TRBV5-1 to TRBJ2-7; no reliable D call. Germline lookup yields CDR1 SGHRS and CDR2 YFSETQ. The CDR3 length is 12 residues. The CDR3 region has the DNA TGCGCCAGCAGCTTAAGCTCCAACGAGCAGTACTTC. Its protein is CASSLSSNEQYF.

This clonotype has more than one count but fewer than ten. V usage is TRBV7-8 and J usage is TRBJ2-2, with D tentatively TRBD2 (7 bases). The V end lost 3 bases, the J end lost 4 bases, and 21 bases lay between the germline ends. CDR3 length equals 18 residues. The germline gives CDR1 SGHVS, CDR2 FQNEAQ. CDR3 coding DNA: TGTGCCAGCAGCTTCCGGGGGGCCCCTATTTTGTTCACCGGGGAGCTGTTTTTT. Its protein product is CASSFRGAPILFTGELFF.

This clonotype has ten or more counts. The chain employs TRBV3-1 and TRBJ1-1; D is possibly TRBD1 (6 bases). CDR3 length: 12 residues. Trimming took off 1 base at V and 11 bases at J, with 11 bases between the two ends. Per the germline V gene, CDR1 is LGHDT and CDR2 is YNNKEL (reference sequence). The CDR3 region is CASSQAPGVAFF. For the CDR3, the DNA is TGTGCCAGCAGCCAAGCCCCAGGGGTCGCTTTCTTT.

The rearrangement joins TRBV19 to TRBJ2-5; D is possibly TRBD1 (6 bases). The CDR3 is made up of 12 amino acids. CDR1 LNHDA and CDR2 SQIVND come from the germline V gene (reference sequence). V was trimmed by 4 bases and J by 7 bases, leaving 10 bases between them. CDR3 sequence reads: CASSKRGGTQYF. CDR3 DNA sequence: TGTGCCAGTAGTAAGCGAGGGGGGACCCAGTACTTC. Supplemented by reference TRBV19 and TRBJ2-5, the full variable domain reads DGGITQSPKYLFRKEGQNVTLSCEQNLNHDAMYWYRQDPGQGLRLIYYSQIVNDFQKGDIAEGYSVSREKKESFPLTVTSAQKNPTAFYLCASSKRGGTQYFGPGTRLLVL.

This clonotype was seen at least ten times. In DNA form, the CDR3 reads TGCGCCAGCAGCCCGGGCCACGTGGACACTGAAGCTTTCTTT. This translates into CASSPGHVDTEAFF. The V and J genes are TRBV5-1 and TRBJ1-1; D remains unclear. CDR1 and CDR2 (germline): SGHRS, YFSETQ. The CDR3 has 14 residues. The V end lost 4 bases, the J end lost 3 bases, and 13 bases lay between the germline ends.

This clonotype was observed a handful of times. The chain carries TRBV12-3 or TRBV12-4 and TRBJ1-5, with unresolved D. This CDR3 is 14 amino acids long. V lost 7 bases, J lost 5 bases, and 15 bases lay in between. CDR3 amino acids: CASTPRTGDQPQHF. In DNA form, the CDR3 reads TGTGCCAGCACCCCGAGGACGGGAGATCAGCCCCAGCATTTT.

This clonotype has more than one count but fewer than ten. The CDR3 is CASSQEWWTGIDTQYF. The CDR3 region has the DNA TGCGCCAGCAGCCAAGAATGGTGGACAGGGATAGATACGCAGTATTTT. This rearrangement joins TRBV4-3 to TRBJ2-3; 8 positions match TRBD1. Unmatched junction bases numbered 7, after V lost 0 bases and J lost 5 bases. Germline V gene lookup returns CDR1 LGHNA and CDR2 YSLEER. The CDR3 is 16 amino acids.

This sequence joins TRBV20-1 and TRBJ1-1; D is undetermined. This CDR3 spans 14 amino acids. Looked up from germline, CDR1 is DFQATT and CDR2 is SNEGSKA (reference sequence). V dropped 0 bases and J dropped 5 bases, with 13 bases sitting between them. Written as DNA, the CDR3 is TGCAGTGCTAGAGATACGAAGGTTTTGACTGAAGCTTTCTTT. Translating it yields CSARDTKVLTEAFF.

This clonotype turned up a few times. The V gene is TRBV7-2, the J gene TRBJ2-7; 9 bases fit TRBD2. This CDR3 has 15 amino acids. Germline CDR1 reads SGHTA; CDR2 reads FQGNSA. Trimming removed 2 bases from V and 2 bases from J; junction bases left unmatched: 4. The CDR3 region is CASSLFSGGTYEQYV. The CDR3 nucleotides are TGTGCCAGCAGCTTATTTAGCGGGGGAACCTACGAGCAGTACGTC.

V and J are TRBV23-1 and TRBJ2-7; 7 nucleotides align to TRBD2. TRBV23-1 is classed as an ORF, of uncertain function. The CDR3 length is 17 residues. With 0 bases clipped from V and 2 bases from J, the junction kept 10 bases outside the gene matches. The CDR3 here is CASSQSVSASGPYEQYV. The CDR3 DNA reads TGCGCCAGCAGTCAATCGGTCTCAGCTAGCGGACCCTACGAGCAGTACGTC.

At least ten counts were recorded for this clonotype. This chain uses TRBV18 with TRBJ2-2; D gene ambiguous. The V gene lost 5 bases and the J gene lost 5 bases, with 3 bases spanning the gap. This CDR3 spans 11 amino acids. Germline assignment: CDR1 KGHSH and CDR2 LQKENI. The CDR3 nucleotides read TGTGCCAGCTCAGAAACCGGGGAGCTGTTTTTT. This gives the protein CASSETGELFF.

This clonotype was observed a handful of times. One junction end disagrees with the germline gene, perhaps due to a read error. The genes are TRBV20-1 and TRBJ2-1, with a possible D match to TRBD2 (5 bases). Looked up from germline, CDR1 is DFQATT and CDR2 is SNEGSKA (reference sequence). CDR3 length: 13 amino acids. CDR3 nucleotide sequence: TGCAGTGCTGCCCCTAGATTACGCTCGCCCGGGGTCTTC. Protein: CSAAPRLRSPGVF.